This T cell receptor (beta chain) was recovered during a study of CD8+CD57+ T cells in acquired aplastic anemia. Study summary: Sorted CD4+ and CD8+ cells yielded around 3.2 ug of DNA on average.

This clonotype was observed at least ten times. CD8+CD57+ cell expansion had been shown by flow cytometry in patients chosen for sequencing. All participating patients were living with severe acquired aplastic anemia. V was cut by 1 base and J by 6 bases, with 13 bases left in between. Looked up from germline, CDR1 is DFQATT and CDR2 is SNEGSKA (reference sequence). CDR3 size: 14 residues. CDR3 and TCR beta VDJ profiling relied on genomic DNA as the template. From the reads, TCRdb called clonotypes with MiXCR, one entry per CDR3 protein. Of about 160,000 distinct CDR3 sequences in the sample, roughly 48% are singletons; the top ten hold more than 30%.

The sequencing input was sorted CD4+, CD8+, or CD8+CD57+ T cells (not recorded which) from PBMCs. The source is a human donor with aplastic anemia. The rearrangement joins TRBV20-1 to TRBJ1-5, with a weak D call TRBD1 (6 bases). CDR3 sequence reads: CSARGSGAGQPQHF. CDR3 coding DNA: TGCAGTGCTAGAGGTTCAGGGGCCGGTCAGCCCCAGCATTTT.